This T cell receptor beta chain came from a study of cytomegalovirus exposure and HLA in healthy donors. A single count supports this clone. The CDR3 has 15 amino acids. Trimming removed 5 bases at V and 6 bases at J, with 17 bases between. The germline CDR1 and CDR2 sequences are LGHNA and YSLEER. Primers included in the PCR were 60 Vbeta and 13 Jbeta primers. Data came from immunoSEQ multiplex PCR; TCRdb stores just in-frame clones and leaves some out. The table records 130,000 or so clones, around 75% of them present only once. The material sequenced was PBMCs. The V call is TRBV4-3, the J call TRBJ2-4, with TRBD1 as a possible D gene (5 bases). This clonotype was obtained from a woman aged 45-60 years in good health and CMV-seropositive. The CDR3 region has the DNA TGCGCCAGCAGCAACCACAGGTTTGGCTTAAACATTCAGTACTTC. This codes for CASSNHRFGLNIQYF.